The T cell receptor beta chain under discussion was sequenced for a study of T-cell reconstitution after alpha-beta-depleted transplantation in children. The J segment lost 6 bases and the V segment lost 6 bases, leaving 17 bases of the junction unmatched. Germline-derived CDR1 and CDR2 are SEHNR and FQNEAQ (reference sequence). The CDR3 contains 16 residues. Library preparation (for TCRbeta) was performed with unique molecular identifiers. Via MiXCR, TCRdb re-called the PCR reads, giving one row per CDR3 protein. The sample records approximately 500,000 distinct CDR3 sequences, roughly a tenth being singletons. On this clonotype: Its antigen is unidentified. It may be a read error: a sequence one base away is much more abundant.

Findings and limits, study-wide: After one year, T-cell counts and TCRbeta diversity mostly came from new T cells. Several hundred expanded graft clones reportedly gave rise to the alpha-beta T cells present about two months after transplant. For some patients, TCRbeta diversity was high at day 60 because of recipient T cells and thymic progenitors that survived.

This chain uses TRBV7-9 with TRBJ2-7, with TRBD2 identical over 7 bases. This material consisted of PBMCs, taken before TCRalphabeta/CD19-depleted stem cell transplant. The TCR comes from a child aged 2 to 10 with inherited bone marrow failure, due to receive a stem cell transplant. The CDR3 nucleotides read TGTGCCAGCAGTTACCGCCGCGCGGGAGTGCCTGGCGAGCAGTACTTC. This codes for CASSYRRAGVPGEQYF.